Following are 12 T cell receptor beta chains from one sample sequenced in a study of blood T cell repertoires in COVID-19. Using immunoSEQ multiplex PCR, the repertoire was profiled, and TCRdb retains in-frame clones only, with some absent. The sample gives about 100,000 clones, roughly 84% of which show up once; 2.1% is in the top ten. The material sequenced was peripheral blood. The receptors stem from a human donor in a cohort sampled during active COVID-19.

CDR3 nucleotides: TGTGCCAGCAGCCGATCGACAGGGGGCTTTGTGGAGGAGCTGTTTTTT. This sequence encodes CASSRSTGGFVEELFF. The rearrangement links TRBV6-6 to TRBJ2-2; TRBD1 matches at 10 bases. CDR1 and CDR2 from the germline V gene are MNHNY and SVGAGI (reference sequence). J gave up 10 bases and V 6 bases, and 14 bases lay outside the gene matches. This CDR3 contains 16 residues.

In regard to this clone: Different DNA sequences within this sample yield the same CDR3. The V and J genes are TRBV19 and TRBJ1-2; no definite D call. The CDR3 has 13 amino acids. Germline V gene data show CDR1 as LNHDA and CDR2 as SQIVND (reference sequence). Between the trimmed V and J ends, which lost 0 bases and 5 bases, there was a span of 7 bases. CDR3 sequence (DNA): TGTGCCAGTAGTATAGAAGGAGGTTATGGCTACACCTTC. Protein product: CASSIEGGYGYTF. Looking up the rest from reference TRBV19 and TRBJ1-2 gives the full variable domain: DGGITQSPKYLFRKEGQNVTLSCEQNLNHDAMYWYRQDPGQGLRLIYYSQIVNDFQKGDIAEGYSVSREKKESFPLTVTSAQKNPTAFYLCASSIEGGYGYTFGSGTRLTVV.

Turning to this clone: Other DNA sequences in the sample encode the same CDR3. The chain combines TRBV28 with TRBJ1-2; 8 bases align to TRBD1. This CDR3 region has 15 residues. Germline CDR1 reads MDHEN; CDR2 reads SYDVKM. After removal of 6 bases from V and 0 bases from J, the junction contained 6 bases not matched to a gene. The CDR3 spells CASSLSTGANYGYTF. In DNA, the CDR3 is TGTGCCAGCAGCCTGTCGACAGGGGCTAACTATGGCTACACCTTC.

This clone was seen once. V is TRBV9 and J is TRBJ1-3; 7 positions match TRBD1. The CDR3 runs 17 residues. The V and J ends lost 3 bases and 2 bases, in that order; junction bases with no gene match: 11. From germline, CDR1 is SGDLS and CDR2 YYNGEE. DNA for the CDR3: TGTGCCAGCAGCGGTGGACAGGCAATAATACCTGGAAACACCATATATTTT. Amino acid sequence: CASSGGQAIIPGNTIYF.

The V gene is TRBV5-4, the J gene TRBJ2-5; 8 nucleotides align to TRBD1. This CDR3 has 15 amino acids. Germline CDR1 reads SGHNT; CDR2 reads YYREEE (reference sequence). Trimming took 0 bases from V and 4 from J; bases not matched to a gene: 5. CDR3 loop: CASSLGDRSVETQYF. CDR3 DNA sequence: TGTGCCAGCAGCTTGGGGGACAGGTCGGTAGAGACCCAGTACTTC. The full variable domain, in which reference TRBV5-4 and TRBJ2-5 provide the parts outside the CDR3, is ETGVTQSPTHLIKTRGQQVTLRCSSQSGHNTVSWYQQALGQGPQFIFQYYREEENGRGNFPPRFSGLQFPNYSSELNVNALELDDSALYLCASSLGDRSVETQYFGPGTRLLVL.

The chain joins TRBV2 to TRBJ2-1; 9 nucleotides align to TRBD1. Germline CDR1 reads SNHLY; CDR2 reads FYNNEI. CDR3 length: 15 amino acids. V lost 6 bases, J lost 3 bases, and 6 bases stayed unmatched. The CDR3 DNA sequence: TGTGCCAGCAGCCCCGGGACAGGGCGCTACAATGAGCAGTTCTTC. It encodes CASSPGTGRYNEQFF.

The rearrangement joins TRBV6-6 to TRBJ2-1, with TRBD1 matching 8 bases. This CDR3 is 15 amino acids long. V shed 4 bases and J 1 base; nucleotides not matched to a gene: 3. Germline lookup yields CDR1 MNHNY and CDR2 SVGAGI (reference sequence). The CDR3 loop reads CASSFQGASYNEQFF. CDR3 nucleotide sequence: TGTGCCAGCAGTTTCCAGGGGGCTTCCTACAATGAGCAGTTCTTC.

V is TRBV5-1 and J is TRBJ2-5; 7 positions match TRBD1. Germline lookup yields CDR1 SGHRS and CDR2 YFSETQ. V gave up 6 bases and J gave up 3 bases; unmatched junction bases: 11. The CDR3 is 15 amino acids. This chain's CDR3 is CASIMNPGGEETQYF. DNA for the CDR3: TGCGCCAGCATAATGAACCCAGGGGGTGAAGAGACCCAGTACTTC. The full variable domain, completed using reference TRBV5-1 and TRBJ2-5, is KAGVTQTPRYLIKTRGQQVTLSCSPISGHRSVSWYQQTPGQGLQFLFEYFSETQRNKGNFPGRFSGRQFSNSRSEMNVSTLELGDSALYLCASIMNPGGEETQYFGPGTRLLVL.

Remarks on this clone: Other DNA sequences from this sample encode an identical CDR3 as well. This chain links TRBV27 with TRBJ2-2; 12 positions match TRBD2. Germline lookup yields CDR1 MNHEY and CDR2 SMNVEV (reference sequence). The V segment lost 3 bases and the J segment 5 bases; nucleotides outside the gene matches: 13. The CDR3 runs 19 residues. DNA of the CDR3: TGTGCCAGCAGTTTTCGGGTTTCTAGCGGGGGGGCAGAGACCGGGGAGCTGTTTTTT. As protein: CASSFRVSSGGAETGELFF.

The rearrangement uses TRBV9 and TRBJ2-1, with a possible D match to TRBD1 (6 bases). The V gene lost 3 bases and the J gene lost 11 bases, with 12 bases spanning the gap. CDR1 is SGDLS, CDR2 YYNGEE, per germline. CDR3 length: 12 amino acids. The CDR3 reads CASSGRQEKQFF. CDR3 bases: TGTGCCAGCAGCGGTCGACAGGAAAAGCAGTTCTTC.

The rearrangement links TRBV3-1 (or the pseudogene TRBV3-2) to TRBJ1-2; D unresolved. In germline, CDR1 is LGHDT, CDR2 YNNKEL (reference sequence). With 4 bases removed from V and 6 bases from J, the gap between germline ends came to 9 bases. The CDR3 contains 12 residues. CDR3 sequence: CASSLQANGYTF. The CDR3, as DNA: TGTGCCAGCAGCCTTCAAGCCAATGGCTACACCTTC.

This chain uses TRBV25-1 with TRBJ1-4; D unresolved. This CDR3 spans 14 amino acids. With 3 bases removed from V and 8 bases from J, the gap between germline ends came to 13 bases. Per germline, CDR1 MGHDK and CDR2 SYGVNS. The CDR3 protein is CASSDQRLGEKLFF. CDR3 in DNA: TGTGCCAGCAGTGATCAAAGGCTCGGGGAAAAACTGTTTTTT.